The T cell receptor beta chain under discussion was sequenced for a study of blood T cells in healthy people across ages (dated by TCRdb to the mid-2010s). Turning to the overall study: In model experiments, template switching captured about one uniquely barcoded TCR beta cDNA molecule for every two T cells. Using deep sequencing normalized with unique cDNA molecular identifiers, the study measured how TCR beta repertoire diversity changes with age. Four age groups were formed from the donors: young (average about 16 years), middle-aged (approximately 39), aged (62) and long-lived (roughly 81). To avoid experimental bias, donors of different ages were randomly spread across the sequencing lanes. Using the same blood draw, the study looked at two additional independent replicas of 1 million unique cDNA reads for two donors, one aged 18 to 29 and the other aged 80 or older.

This clonotype was seen only a few times. No antigen is known for it. Per-base qualities were not stored, and no clone one base away is much larger. The donors were roughly 38 Caucasian individuals from Russia, aged roughly 6 to 100 years, who were systemically healthy. Each donor gave about 9.7 milliliters of peripheral blood, drawn into EDTA-treated Vacutainer tubes. Ficoll-Paque density-gradient centrifugation was used to isolate PBMCs, with at least 6 million obtained per sample. Trizol reagent was used to extract total RNA from PBMCs, with at least 5 micrograms per sample. For every donor, an aliquot of PBMCs went through flow cytometry to measure the percentages of naive CD45RAhigh/CD27high T cells. Summary of the overall study and its limitations: The long-lived group showed more naive CD4+ T cells, fewer expanded clones and increased TCR diversity than the aged group, suggesting age selection. Estimates of total diversity based on one million sequenced T cells were regarded as lower bounds and as underestimates. Observed TCR beta diversity per million T cells fell roughly linearly with age, and a significant reduction was already apparent by age about 36. Since profiling was done on bulk unsorted PBMCs, naive and antigen-experienced compartments could not be conclusively compared. The percentage of naive T cells measured by flow cytometry correlated strongly with observed TCR beta diversity. The CMV infection status of donors was not known, potentially confounding age-related changes in expanded clonotypes.

The CDR3 spans 11 residues, from the cysteine through the phenylalanine. Of all the DNA, just the CDR3 is kept, 33 bases in frame from base 1. V is pared back by 3 bases and J by 2 bases, with 4 bases lying between the germline termini. From the germline V gene (reference sequence), CDR1 is DFQATT and CDR2 is SNEGSKA. Library generation was performed with 5' RACE. The sequencer was an Illumina HiSeq 2500. The second PCR ran for about 6 to 12 cycles and used a J-beta primer mix along with a sample-barcoded 5' primer. A unique molecular identifier was introduced onto each TCR beta cDNA molecule by a template-switch 5' adaptor carrying 12 random nucleotides. Each sample yielded at least 3 million CDR3-containing paired-end reads. First-strand cDNA synthesis was performed from all RNA using the Mint cDNA synthesis kit, with priming by a TRBC-specific oligonucleotide. All cDNA was treated with uracil-DNA glycosylase and then went through a first 18-cycle PCR with the universal primers M1SS and BC2_uni_R. Concerning the study's data processing: Each sample was normalized by randomly selecting 1 million high-quality reads, each carrying a distinct molecular identifier. Instead of being binned into consensus sequences, reads with shared molecular identifiers were discarded. MiTCR, set to a Q25 quality threshold and the strictest error-elimination algorithm, was used for CDR3 identification, clonotype clustering and error correction. A nonparametric unseen species model with Euler transformation was used to estimate lower-bound total TCR beta diversity. TCRdb reanalyzed the raw reads on its own, using fastp at Q25 for trimming and MiXCR for clone calling, and kept in-frame beta chains. Merged by CDR3 protein, the rows form single entries marked with the most common genes and DNA. TCRdb, not the original authors, processed these V and J calls. The sample table records about 1.1 million distinct CDR3 sequences; 35% to 40% of these occur just once. In total, the top ten clones hold roughly 13% of the sample.

The receptor was derived from a young man in good health. The chain joins TRBV20-1 to TRBJ2-5, with the identity of the D gene unclear. The sequenced sample consisted of blood. Here is the DNA: TGCAGTGCTAGGCCTCAAGAGACCCAGTACTTC. Its coded protein is CSARPQETQYF.